Detailed here is one TCR beta chain. Its recognized antigen is unknown. No base quality values were provided; no much bigger clone lies one nucleotide off. Library preparation employed 5' RACE. Instrument on record: Illumina HiSeq 2000. A universal primer binding site was added through template switching, and the final cDNA carried a unique molecular identifier so that TCR cDNA molecules could be counted accurately. Specific primers in the conserved constant-segment region were used to synthesize first-strand cDNA for TCR alpha and beta chains. Each cDNA library was double barcoded, with a SMART-Mk sample barcode plus Illumina barcodes, to control for contamination. TruSeq adapter sequences and Illumina sample barcodes were added in two successive PCR steps. TCR alpha and beta cDNA libraries were sequenced on the Illumina HiSeq platform with custom primers. The original pipeline was this. MiGEC processed the raw reads to extract unique molecular identifiers, while MiXCR was used to determine the CDR3 positions. Recombination models were inferred per individual with the repgenHMM and IGoR tools using an EM algorithm. The analysis of shared clonotypes was done with the tcR package in R, with sharing normalized by the product of cloneset sizes. To study raw recombination free of thymic and clonal selection effects, out-of-frame nonproductive sequences were analyzed. TCRdb handled the public reads itself, with Q25 trimming in fastp and clone calling in MiXCR, and kept productive beta chains. Identical CDR3 protein sequences are pooled into one entry, listed with their most common genes and DNA. TCRdb's processing, not the authors', yielded these V and J calls. For this sample the table gives over 500,000 distinct CDR3 sequences, of which 20% to 25% were detected only once. Together, the top ten hold roughly 0.91% of the sample.

Including cysteine and phenylalanine, the CDR3 has 12 amino acids. The DNA shown is the 36-base CDR3, in frame from base 1. The germline V gene provides CDR1 LGHNA and CDR2 YSLEER. Trimming at the junction amounts to 0 bases on V and 6 bases on J, and the germline ends lie 4 bases apart. Only healthy Caucasian donors were included. The twin cohort consisted of three pairs of female monozygotic twins, all aged about 18 to 29 years. Positive isolation kits from Invitrogen were used to isolate CD4+ and CD8+ T cell populations. The sample comes from a study of identical twins (dated by TCRdb to about 2016). Some background on the complete study: The study deep-sequenced TCR alpha and beta repertoires from monozygotic twins, unrelated adults of various ages and cord blood to test whether fetal clonotypes persist. To rule out contamination, the twin experiments were replicated at different times with different library preparation protocols. Results and caveats for the whole study, not just this receptor: In monozygotic twins, out-of-frame TCR alpha sharing was systematically underestimated by recombination models, although the models agreed with sharing between unrelated individuals. In beta out-of-frame sequences, excess twin sharing was weaker, because having fewer shared sequences lowered the signal-to-noise ratio. Because the same donors could not be followed over many years, conclusions were based on cross-sectional statistical analysis. Compared with coincidental sharing between unrelated individuals, an excess of low generation-probability sequences was observed among out-of-frame TCR alpha sequences shared between twins. Invariant T cells such as MAIT and iNKT could partly confound zero-insertion analyses, though diverse VJ usage argued against this for most clonotypes. Fewer insertions were carried by abundant cord blood beta clonotypes; a weaker similar trend was observed in young adult naive repertoires, while no such trend was observed in memory repertoires.

These data were also reused for a study on T cells expressing NK-cell markers. That second report states: In sorted CD3+CD56+NKG2C+, CD3+CD56+NKG2C- and CD3+CD56-NKG2C+ T-cell subsets from several donors, TCR beta-chain repertoires were profiled. Among the eight sequenced donors, only one was HCMV-seronegative, while the other seven were HCMV-seropositive. To restrict sorting to alphabetaTCR-expressing T cells, an anti-gammadeltaTCR antibody was added in several experiments. In roughly six donors, the dominant CD3+CD56+NKG2C+ clonotypes ranked among the top 10 CD8+ clonotypes, making up about 1.0-8% of CD8+ T cells. Those dominant clonotypes were again the most abundant among CD3+CD56-NKG2C+ cells in four donors, at about 25-65%. It remained unclear whether the expanded NKG2C-expressing T cell clones were specific for HCMV antigens. The eight sequenced donors were randomly selected healthy volunteers, three men and five women. A commercial ELISA kit detecting HCMV-specific IgG in serum was used to determine HCMV serostatus. MIGEC was used to demultiplex reads and group reads by UMI, and MiTCR was used to assemble and quantify clonotypes. To remove erroneous sequences, TCR cDNA sequences were retained only when supported by two or more reads. The tcR package was used for downstream repertoire analysis, and clonotypes were matched between fractions using CDR3 nucleotide sequence together with V segment. Antigen specificity was annotated against VDJdb with VDJmatch, allowing one amino acid substitution in CDR3.

The source material was CD4+ T cells sorted from blood. This sequence was found in a woman aged 18-29 years in good health. The rearrangement combines TRBV4-3 with TRBJ2-3; the D gene identity is not certain. The DNA is TGCGCCAGCAGCCAAGATTCCGATACGCAGTATTTT. This codes for CASSQDSDTQYF.